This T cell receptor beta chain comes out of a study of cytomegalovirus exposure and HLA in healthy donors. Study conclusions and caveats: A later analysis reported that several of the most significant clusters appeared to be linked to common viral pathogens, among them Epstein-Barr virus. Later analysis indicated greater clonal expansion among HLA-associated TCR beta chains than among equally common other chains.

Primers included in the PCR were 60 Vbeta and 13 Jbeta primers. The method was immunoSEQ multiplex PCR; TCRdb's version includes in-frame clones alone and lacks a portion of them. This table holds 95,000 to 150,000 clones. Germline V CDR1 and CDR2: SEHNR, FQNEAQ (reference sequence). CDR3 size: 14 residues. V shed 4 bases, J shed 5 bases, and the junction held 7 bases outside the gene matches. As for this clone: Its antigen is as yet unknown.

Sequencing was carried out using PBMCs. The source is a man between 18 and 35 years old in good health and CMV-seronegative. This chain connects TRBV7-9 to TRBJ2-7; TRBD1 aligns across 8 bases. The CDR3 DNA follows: TGTGCCAGCAGCTCCCGGCAGGGGGCCAACGAGCAGTACTTC. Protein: CASSSRQGANEQYF.